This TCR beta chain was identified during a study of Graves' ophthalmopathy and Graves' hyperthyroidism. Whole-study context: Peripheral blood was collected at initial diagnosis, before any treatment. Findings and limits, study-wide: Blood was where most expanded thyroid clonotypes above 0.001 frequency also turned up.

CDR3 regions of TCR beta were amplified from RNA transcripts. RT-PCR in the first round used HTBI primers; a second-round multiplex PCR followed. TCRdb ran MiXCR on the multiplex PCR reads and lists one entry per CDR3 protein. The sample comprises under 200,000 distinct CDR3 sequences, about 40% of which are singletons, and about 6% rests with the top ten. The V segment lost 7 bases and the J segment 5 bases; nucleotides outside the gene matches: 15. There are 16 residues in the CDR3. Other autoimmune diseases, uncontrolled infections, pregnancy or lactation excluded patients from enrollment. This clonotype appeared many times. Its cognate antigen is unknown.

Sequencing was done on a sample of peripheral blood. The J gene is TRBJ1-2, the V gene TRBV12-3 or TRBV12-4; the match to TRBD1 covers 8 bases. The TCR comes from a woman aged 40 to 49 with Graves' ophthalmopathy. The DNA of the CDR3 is TGTGCCAGCAAGAGCAGGGGGCTCGGGTTGGATTATGGCTACACCTTC. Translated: CASKSRGLGLDYGYTF.